The T cell receptor beta chain described here comes from a study of metastatic and nonmetastatic thyroid tumors. Study-wide context: Both malignant and benign thyroid patients supplied peripheral blood and tumor or nodule tissue samples, across which the repertoires of these patients were then compared.

Patients were all untreated before their thyroid surgery. MiXCR was used by TCRdb to re-call the PCR reads. The sample holds 17,000 or so clones, around 23% seen once. The sample holds a few counts of this clone. CDR1 is MNHNS, CDR2 SASEGT, per germline. The CDR3 has 13 residues. V lost 7 bases, J lost 4 bases, and 11 bases lay in between. Sequencing was performed on adjacent normal tissue. This chain uses TRBV6-1 with TRBJ1-5, with D uncertain. This receptor was identified in a female donor with papillary thyroid cancer or a benign thyroid nodule (not recorded which). Some clones in this sample may be carry-over from other donors' samples. CDR3 region: CASTDTPNQPQHF. CDR3 DNA sequence: TGTGCCAGCACAGACACTCCTAATCAGCCCCAGCATTTT.